The present entry profiles one T cell receptor beta chain with its context. Its specificity is unknown. The record originates from a study of OX40 agonist ivuxolimab in advanced cancers. Across the whole study: At doses from 0.01 to 10 mg/kg, patients were given intravenous ivuxolimab every 2 weeks. A diagnosis of hepatocellular carcinoma, melanoma, renal cell or head and neck cancer was present in dose-escalation patients. Checkpoint inhibitors had been given previously to 40% of patients.

Clones were sequenced by immunoSEQ multiplex PCR, and TCRdb holds only the in-frame ones, with some missing. The sample holds some 34,000 clones, roughly 84% seen once. V lost 2 bases and J lost 4, with 6 bases in between. This CDR3 region has 13 residues. CDR1 is MNHEY and CDR2 is SMNVEV in the germline V gene (reference sequence). Study results and limitations: There was clonal expansion of CD4+ and CD8+ blood T cells by week 6 at 0.1 to 3.0 mg/kg.

The source material was CD4+ or CD8+ T cells sorted from blood, sampled in a trial of the OX40 agonist ivuxolimab. The clonotype was recovered from an adult with an advanced solid tumor such as melanoma, head and neck, liver or kidney cancer. The V and J genes are TRBV27 and TRBJ2-1; D is uncertain. The DNA of the CDR3 is TGTGCCAGCAGTTTAGGGTCGTACAATGAGCAGTTCTTC. This gives the protein CASSLGSYNEQFF.